This paragraph reports one TCR beta chain. Its target is not known. At one end the junction does not follow the germline gene, possibly because of a read error. At least 7 million PBMCs were isolated per sample. The record originates from a study of blood T cells in healthy people across ages. Study-wide findings and caveats: The study found more naive CD4+ cells and higher diversity in long-lived than aged donors. In older individuals, TCR beta diversity per million T cells was lower, falling roughly linearly with age. TCR beta diversity tracked closely with naive T cell percentage.

Using a J-beta primer mix together with a sample-barcoded 5' primer, a second PCR was run for about 6 to 11 cycles. TCRdb redid the calling of the 5' RACE reads with MiXCR, one entry per CDR3 protein. The repertoire holds fewer than 2,000,000 distinct CDR3 sequences, with roughly 30% as singletons. Sequences were obtained from blood. The clonotype was recovered from a woman younger than 45 in good health.

The CDR3 nucleotides read TGTGCCAGCGGCTTGGGTTACAGGTTATCCTACAATGAGCAGTTCTTC. It yields the protein CASGLGYRLSYNEQFF. The V and J genes are TRBV5-6 and TRBJ2-1; tentatively, D is TRBD1 (5 bases). Germline-derived CDR1 and CDR2 are SGHDT and YYEEEE. The CDR3 runs 16 residues.